Listed here are 32 T cell receptor beta chains from one sample, sequenced in a study of blood T cell repertoires in COVID-19. Profiled with immunoSEQ multiplex PCR; TCRdb holds only in-frame clones, not every one. The repertoire consists of over 200,000 clones, with about 79% occurring once and the leading ten covering 2% to 2.5%. Sequenced sample: peripheral blood. These receptor sequences come from a man in his forties or fifties who had recovered from COVID-19.

Only one count was recorded for this clone. The V and J genes are TRBV28 and TRBJ1-5; D perhaps matches TRBD1 (6 bases). The CDR3 is 15 amino acids. The germline CDR1 and CDR2 sequences are MDHEN and SYDVKM. V was trimmed by 7 bases and J by 5 bases, leaving 18 bases between them. CDR3 nucleotide sequence: TGTGCCAGCAATTTCCAGGGGTCCCTAGATCAGCCCCAGCATTTT. It translates to CASNFQGSLDQPQHF.

This sequence joins TRBV27 and TRBJ1-5, with 7 positions matching TRBD1. Germline V CDR1 and CDR2: MNHEY, SMNVEV (reference sequence). The CDR3 has 16 residues. J was trimmed by 11 bases and V by 8 bases; bases with no gene match: 21. The CDR3 region has the DNA TGTGCCAGCCGATCAGGGGGGCTGGGGCCCGGAGAAGCCCAGCATTTT. This gives the protein CASRSGGLGPGEAQHF.

In its sample, this clone was seen a few times. The chain recombines TRBV27 with TRBJ1-6; 7 nucleotides match TRBD1. The J segment lost 7 bases and the V segment lost 6 bases, leaving 6 bases of the junction unmatched. Germline CDR1 MNHEY, CDR2 SMNVEV (reference sequence). This CDR3 region has 14 residues. The CDR3 DNA reads TGTGCCAGCAGGACCGGGACAGTCAATTCACCCCTCCACTTT. Amino acid sequence: CASRTGTVNSPLHF.

V usage is TRBV6-1 and J usage is TRBJ1-1, with a possible D match to TRBD1 (5 bases). The V gene lost 2 bases and the J gene lost 4 bases, with 14 bases spanning the gap. This CDR3 is built from 15 residues. Germline CDR1 is MNHNS and CDR2 is SASEGT. The CDR3 sequence: CASSESRGIATEAFF. CDR3 DNA sequence: TGTGCCAGCAGTGAATCTCGGGGGATCGCCACTGAAGCTTTCTTT.

The chain is built from TRBV6-2 or TRBV6-3 and TRBJ1-2, with 9 positions matching TRBD1. Germline trimming cut 4 bases from V and 7 bases from J; bases unmatched to any gene: 4. The CDR3 consists of 13 residues. CDR1 is MNHEY and CDR2 is SVGEGT in the germline V gene. The CDR3 DNA sequence: TGTGCCAGCAGTTGGACAGGGGCAAGTGGCTACACCTTC. It is translated as CASSWTGASGYTF.

V is TRBV6-4 and J is TRBJ2-5; 8 bases are a match to TRBD1. Trimming took 1 base from V and 0 from J; bases not matched to a gene: 4. Per germline, CDR1 MRHNA and CDR2 SNTAGT. This CDR3 comprises 16 residues. The DNA of the CDR3 is TGTGCCAGCAGTGACTGGGACAGGAACAACCAAGAGACCCAGTACTTC. It is translated as CASSDWDRNNQETQYF.

A note on this clone: Other DNA sequences from this sample encode an identical CDR3 as well. The chain uses TRBV5-6 and TRBJ1-4; 8 bases map to TRBD1. CDR1 is SGHDT, CDR2 YYEEEE, per germline. This CDR3 region has 13 residues. Trimming took 4 bases from V and 6 from J; bases not matched to a gene: 2. CDR3: CASSPDRDEKLFF. CDR3 sequence (DNA): TGTGCCAGCAGCCCGGACAGGGATGAAAAACTGTTTTTT.

This clone was detected many times. The genes are TRBV5-6 and TRBJ2-7; D might be TRBD2 (5 bases). V was shortened by 4 bases and J by 6 bases, with 11 bases between the two germline ends. This CDR3 region has 12 residues. Germline V CDR1 and CDR2: SGHDT, YYEEEE. In nucleotides, the CDR3 is TGTGCCAGCAGCCTCGGACTGTCCGAGCAGTACTTC. This codes for CASSLGLSEQYF.

This clone appeared once. Germline is not matched at one junction end, which may reflect a read error. The chain links TRBV7-2 to TRBJ2-7; 8 bases map to TRBD1. Germline-derived CDR1 and CDR2 are SGHTA and FQGNSA. The CDR3 runs to 15 residues. CDR3 DNA: TGTGCCAGCAGCTTAGGGCAGCGTGGGACAGGCCTAAAGCACTTC. It encodes CASSLGQRGTGLKHF.

V and J are TRBV11-2 and TRBJ2-7; 9 bases agree with TRBD1. Per the germline V gene, CDR1 is SGHAT and CDR2 is FQNNGV. Unmatched junction bases numbered 6, after V lost 2 bases and J lost 4 bases. The CDR3 sequence is 15 residues long. The CDR3 protein is CASSLSGTGLYEQYF. The CDR3 DNA reads TGTGCCAGCAGCTTATCCGGGACAGGGTTGTACGAGCAGTACTTC.

V gene TRBV6-6 combines with J gene TRBJ1-5, with 7 bases identical to TRBD1. Germline V CDR1 and CDR2: MNHNY, SVGAGI (reference sequence). After removal of 4 bases from V and 4 bases from J, the junction contained 4 bases not matched to a gene. This CDR3 has 14 residues. The DNA of the CDR3 is TGTGCCAGCAGTTTTTCGACAGGGAATCAGCCCCAGCATTTT. Translating it yields CASSFSTGNQPQHF.

This chain joins TRBV18 and TRBJ2-1; perhaps TRBD2 as D (5 bases). This CDR3 spans 21 amino acids. Germline V lookup: CDR1 KGHSH, CDR2 LQKENI. V lost 2 bases, J lost 6 bases, and 32 bases lay in between. The CDR3 DNA reads as TGTGCCAGCTCACCAGATGAGTCGAACCAGGAGGAGATGAGTCGGGGCAATGAGCAGTTCTTC. Encoded protein: CASSPDESNQEEMSRGNEQFF.

This chain uses TRBV6-5 with TRBJ1-1; 10 bases line up with TRBD1. Germline V gives CDR1 MNHEY, CDR2 SVGAGI. The CDR3 is 14 amino acids. The junction had 8 bases not matched to a gene; V was cut back by 8 bases and J by 5 bases. CDR3 sequence reads: CASAPWTGGTEAFF. The CDR3 DNA reads as TGTGCCAGCGCCCCGTGGACAGGGGGTACTGAAGCTTTCTTT.

V usage is TRBV7-9 and J usage is TRBJ2-1; no clear D. V was trimmed by 3 bases and J by 7 bases, leaving 7 bases between them. CDR3 length: 12 amino acids. The germline CDR1 and CDR2 sequences are SEHNR and FQNEAQ (reference sequence). The CDR3 protein is CASSFSENEQFF. CDR3 DNA sequence: TGTGCCAGCAGCTTCAGCGAGAATGAGCAGTTCTTC.

This rearrangement joins TRBV5-6 to TRBJ2-7; maybe TRBD1 (5 bases). Trimming shortened V by 3 bases and J by 2 bases, and 12 bases separated the two germline ends. There are 14 residues in the CDR3. Germline V gene sequence: CDR1 SGHDT, CDR2 YYEEEE. The CDR3: CASSSDRGAYEQYF. CDR3 nucleotide sequence: TGTGCCAGCAGCTCTGACAGAGGCGCCTACGAGCAGTACTTC.

This chain joins TRBV7-2 and TRBJ1-1; perhaps TRBD1 as D (6 bases). Trimming cost V 6 bases and J 6 bases, with 23 bases left between them. Looked up from germline, CDR1 is SGHTA and CDR2 is FQGNSA. The CDR3 spans 16 residues. In DNA, the CDR3 is TGTGCCAGCAGTTCCTACAGGGAGTCGGGCAAGGCTGAAGCTTTCTTT. Translating gives CASSSYRESGKAEAFF.

The CDR3 sequence: CASSGTAATTNEKLFF. The CDR3 DNA reads TGTGCCAGTAGCGGGACAGCAGCTACAACTAATGAAAAACTGTTTTTT. The chain carries TRBV19 and TRBJ1-4; 7 nucleotides match TRBD1. CDR1 and CDR2 from the germline V gene are LNHDA and SQIVND (reference sequence). V lost 6 bases to trimming and J lost 0 bases; unmatched junction nucleotides: 7. The CDR3 is 16 amino acids.

V usage is TRBV7-8 and J usage is TRBJ2-5, with 7 bases aligning to TRBD1. V lost 5 bases to trimming and J lost 2 bases; unmatched junction nucleotides: 5. CDR3 length equals 14 residues. From germline, CDR1 is SGHVS and CDR2 FQNEAQ. The CDR3 spells CASSPGTAQETQYF. DNA of the CDR3: TGTGCCAGCAGCCCCGGGACAGCTCAAGAGACCCAGTACTTC.

The V call is TRBV11-3, the J call TRBJ2-6, with D hard to call. Per germline, CDR1 SGHNT and CDR2 YENEEA. This CDR3 is 14 amino acids long. Between the trimmed V and J ends, which lost 5 bases and 0 bases, there was a span of 5 bases. CDR3 amino acids: CASSPSSGANVLTF. For the CDR3, the DNA is TGTGCCAGCAGCCCCTCCTCTGGGGCCAACGTCCTGACTTTC.

This sequence joins TRBV3-1 (or the pseudogene TRBV3-2) and TRBJ2-1; TRBD1 matches at 9 bases. The V gene's germline CDR1 is LGHDT and CDR2 YNNKEL (reference sequence). V lost 7 bases to trimming and J lost 5 bases; unmatched junction nucleotides: 6. The CDR3 length is 14 residues. CDR3 in DNA: TGTGCCAGCACCTGGACAGGGGTTCACAATGAGCAGTTCTTC. This translates into CASTWTGVHNEQFF.

This chain joins TRBV6-2 or TRBV6-3 and TRBJ2-3; unclear D gene. Germline V gene lookup returns CDR1 MNHEY and CDR2 SVGEGT. The CDR3 extends over 13 amino acids. Trimming cost V 7 bases and J 2 bases, with 10 bases left between them. The CDR3 bases are TGTGCCAGCACCCCGCTAACCACAGATACGCAGTATTTT. Amino acid sequence: CASTPLTTDTQYF.

This chain links TRBV19 with TRBJ2-2, with TRBD2 matching 7 bases. The CDR3 is 15 residues long. V lost 7 bases, J lost 6 bases, and 11 bases stayed unmatched. CDR1 is LNHDA and CDR2 is SQIVND in the germline V gene (reference sequence). CDR3 sequence reads: CASTLWGGSPGELFF. In DNA form, the CDR3 reads TGTGCCAGTACCCTATGGGGCGGGAGTCCCGGGGAGCTGTTTTTT.

This chain links TRBV6-2 or TRBV6-3 with TRBJ1-1; 8 bases match TRBD1. V lost 6 bases, J lost 1 base, and 10 bases stayed unmatched. This CDR3 is 16 amino acids long. CDR1 is MNHEY and CDR2 is SVGEGT in the germline V gene. This chain's CDR3 is CASSRLPDRGNTEAFF. In DNA, the CDR3 is TGTGCCAGCAGCCGCCTCCCAGACAGGGGGAACACTGAAGCTTTCTTT.

V usage is TRBV10-1 and J usage is TRBJ1-1, with D possibly being TRBD1 (5 bases). The CDR3 has 14 residues. The V end lost 5 bases, the J end lost 1 base, and 11 bases lay between the germline ends. Germline V gives CDR1 WNHNN, CDR2 SYGVQD (reference sequence). CDR3 in DNA: TGCGCCAGCAGTCAGGGTGGACAGAACACTGAAGCTTTCTTT. It is translated as CASSQGGQNTEAFF.

The chain uses TRBV19 and TRBJ2-7; 7 positions match TRBD2. CDR3 size: 15 residues. In germline, CDR1 is LNHDA, CDR2 SQIVND (reference sequence). Unmatched junction bases numbered 12, after V lost 5 bases and J lost 5 bases. The CDR3 DNA follows: TGTGCCAGTAGTCCCAACCGGGGGGTCCTTAACGAGCAGTACTTC. It yields the protein CASSPNRGVLNEQYF. Combining the CDR3 with reference TRBV19 and TRBJ2-7 gives the whole variable domain DGGITQSPKYLFRKEGQNVTLSCEQNLNHDAMYWYRQDPGQGLRLIYYSQIVNDFQKGDIAEGYSVSREKKESFPLTVTSAQKNPTAFYLCASSPNRGVLNEQYFGPGTRLTVT.

A single count supports this clone. The chain recombines TRBV5-4 with TRBJ2-7, with D perhaps matching TRBD1 (6 bases). Germline CDR1 and CDR2: SGHNT and YYREEE (reference sequence). CDR3 length: 15 amino acids. Trimming took 4 bases from V and 0 from J, leaving 14 bases between them. DNA for the CDR3: TGTGCCAGCAGCCCGAGGGGGACATACTCCTACGAGCAGTACTTC. This codes for CASSPRGTYSYEQYF.

Of note for this clone: The junction does not match germline at one end; this may be a read error. The chain is built from TRBV3-1 (or the pseudogene TRBV3-2) and TRBJ2-5; D is possibly TRBD1 (5 bases). Germline V lookup: CDR1 LGHDT, CDR2 YNNKEL (reference sequence). This CDR3 contains 13 residues. The CDR3 DNA is TGTGCCAGCAGCCAAATACAGGAAGAGGCCCAGTACTTC. Amino acid sequence: CASSQIQEEAQYF.

The rearrangement uses TRBV27 and TRBJ1-2, with TRBD1 matching 7 bases. CDR1 is MNHEY and CDR2 is SMNVEV in the germline V gene (reference sequence). Trimming removed 6 bases from V and 6 bases from J; junction bases left unmatched: 19. The CDR3 runs 17 residues. CDR3 region: CASRARDSKHHYDGYTF. CDR3 nucleotides: TGTGCCAGCAGGGCTCGGGACAGTAAACACCACTATGATGGCTACACCTTC.

The chain combines TRBV5-6 with TRBJ2-2; 7 nucleotides align to TRBD1. In germline, CDR1 is SGHDT, CDR2 YYEEEE. V lost 5 bases, J lost 3 bases, and 4 bases stayed unmatched. The CDR3 loop spans 14 amino acids. The CDR3 loop is CASRWTGDTGELFF. For the CDR3, the DNA is TGTGCCAGCAGGTGGACAGGAGACACCGGGGAGCTGTTTTTT.

This clone was seen only a few times. The chain uses TRBV2 and TRBJ2-7; 8 bases are a match to TRBD2. CDR1 and CDR2 from the germline V gene are SNHLY and FYNNEI. The ends lost 7 bases at V and 4 bases at J; junction bases unmatched: 15. The length of the CDR3 is 16 residues. CDR3 protein: CASTRPTGGGTYEQYF. CDR3 coding DNA: TGTGCCAGCACCCGACCCACCGGGGGGGGAACGTACGAGCAGTACTTC. Together with reference TRBV2 and TRBJ2-7, the CDR3 gives the full variable domain: EPEVTQTPSHQVTQMGQEVILRCVPISNHLYFYWYRQILGQKVEFLVSFYNNEISEKSEIFDDQFSVERPDGSNFTLKIRSTKLEDSAMYFCASTRPTGGGTYEQYFGPGTRLTVT.

The chain has TRBV6-6 and TRBJ2-1, with D perhaps TRBD1 (8 bases). The CDR3 runs 13 residues. The V end was cut by 5 bases, the J end by 9 bases, with 14 bases between. From germline, CDR1 is MNHNY and CDR2 SVGAGI (reference sequence). The DNA of the CDR3 is TGTGCCAGCAGTCACAGGGGGGAGGGTGAGCAGTTCTTC. It encodes CASSHRGEGEQFF.

The genes are TRBV5-8 and TRBJ1-2; 8 bases are a match to TRBD1. This CDR3 comprises 14 residues. Germline V CDR1 and CDR2: SGHTS, YDEGEE. V was clipped by 5 bases and J by 4 bases; unmatched bases: 7. CDR3 bases: TGTGCCAGCAGTTCTTATACAGGGGGCTATGGCTACACCTTC. Its protein product is CASSSYTGGYGYTF. Variable domain in full (rest from reference TRBV5-8 and TRBJ1-2): EAGVTQSPTHLIKTRGQQATLRCSPISGHTSVYWYQQALGLGLQFLLWYDEGEERNRGNFPPRFSGRQFPNYSSELNVNALELEDSALYLCASSSYTGGYGYTFGSGTRLTVV.